What follows describes a single TCR beta chain. Trimming pared 7 bases from V and 0 bases from J, leaving 11 bases between. Per germline, CDR1 MNHNS and CDR2 SASEGT. CDR3 size: 14 residues. This sample was taken from a study of T cells after yellow fever vaccination. TCRdb fed the 5' RACE reads into MiXCR, producing one record per CDR3 protein. Counted here are approximately 550,000 distinct CDR3 sequences, about 19% occurring once; the ten biggest clones make up about 13%. This clonotype was obtained from a young man who received the YFV17D yellow fever vaccine. The material sequenced was PBMCs, taken 15 days after the yellow fever booster vaccination. The J gene is TRBJ2-3, the V gene TRBV6-1; possible D gene TRBD2, 6 bases. This CDR3 is CASNRGGSTDTQYF. The CDR3 DNA reads TGTGCCAGCAATCGTGGAGGGAGCACAGATACGCAGTATTTT.